The TCR beta chain described here comes from a study of beta chain features in type 1 diabetes. Background on the study: Comparable age, gender and cell yields were observed in patients relative to healthy donors. Study observations and caveats: For type 1 diabetes patients, VDJ junctions showed fewer insertions and more deletions. Moderate yet significant TCRB CDR3 shortening was seen in Type 1 diabetes patients in all four CD4+ subsets.

From germline, CDR1 is LGHNA and CDR2 YNFKEQ. The CDR3 runs 13 residues. V lost 8 bases to trimming and J lost 7 bases, with 15 bases between them. Details on this clone: Antigen: not known.

Central memory, naive, regulatory and stem cell-like memory CD4+ cells were sorted by CD45RO/CCR7/CD25/CD127/CD95/CD27. Since all of the isolated RNA was reverse transcribed, expressed TCRB transcripts were what got sequenced. The repertoire was sequenced with immunoSEQ multiplex PCR; TCRdb's copy has only in-frame clones and lacks some. The sample has 120,000 or so clones, about 18% seen once. The material sequenced was central memory CD4+ T cells from blood. This chain uses TRBV4-2 with TRBJ2-1; tentative D call: TRBD2 (6 bases). The origin of this receptor is a man between 18 and 35 years old with type 1 diabetes. CDR3 amino acids: CASRTSPGNEQFF. CDR3 DNA: TGTGCCAGCCGCACTAGCCCCGGGAATGAGCAGTTCTTC.